This is a list of T cell receptor beta chains from one sample in a study of blood T cells in healthy people across ages. TCRdb ran MiXCR on the 5' RACE reads and lists one entry per CDR3 protein. The sample holds 800,000 or so distinct CDR3 sequences, roughly 25% seen once. The sample was also reused in another study, on T cells of mothers and their children.

The specimen sequenced was blood. The receptors come from a boy under 18 in good health. CDR3s include the opening cysteine and the closing phenylalanine or tryptophan. A D gene is named only where the DNA matches it firmly. Part of the rows lack a size; the others show once, few, many or a class for expanded clones.

j_call clone_size v_call d_call cdr3_nt cdr3_aa
TRBJ2-1 few TRBV20-1 TRBD2 TGCAGTGCTAGAGAGCTAGCGGAGCCCTACAATGAGCAGTTCTTC CSARELAEPYNEQFF
TRBJ2-5 . TRBV20-1 TRBD1 TGCAGTGCTAGAGGCAGGACAGGGGGCGGGGAGACCCAGTACTTC CSARGRTGGGETQYF
TRBJ2-1 . TRBV11-2 . TGTGCCAGCAGCTTAGATCCAGGGCCCCAATCCTACAATGAGCAGTTCTTC CASSLDPGPQSYNEQFF
TRBJ2-1 . TRBV7-2 TRBD2 TGTGCCAGCAAGCGGGGGGGCATGGATGAGCAGTTCTTC CASKRGGMDEQFF
TRBJ1-1 few TRBV12-3/TRBV12-4 TRBD1 TGTGCCAGCAGTTGGACAGGGGTGTCCACTGAAGCTTTCTTT CASSWTGVSTEAFF
TRBJ1-3 few TRBV9 . TGTGCCAGCAGCGTAGCGGACAGTTCTGGAAACACCATATATTTT CASSVADSSGNTIYF
TRBJ1-2 . TRBV6-1 TRBD1 TGTGCCAGCAGTACGGACAGGACCGATGGCTACACCTTC CASSTDRTDGYTF
TRBJ2-5 . TRBV3-1 TRBD2 TGTGCCAGCAGCCGCACGAGGACTAGCGGAGAGACCCAGTACTTC CASSRTRTSGETQYF
TRBJ2-7 few TRBV6-2/TRBV6-3 TRBD2 TGTGCCAGCAGTTACGAGCCGGAGAAAAATATAGCGGGATCCGGATTGGAGCAGTACTTC CASSYEPEKNIAGSGLEQYF
TRBJ1-4 . TRBV5-6 . TGTGCCAGCAGACGCCGGGGGTCAACTAATGAAAAACTGTTTTTT CASRRRGSTNEKLFF
TRBJ2-4 few TRBV11-2 . TGTGCCAGCACCGATGACAGGATCAAAAACATTCAGTACTTC CASTDDRIKNIQYF
TRBJ2-7 . TRBV9 TRBD2 TGTGCCAGCACCCGGGGGGACCCTGACTCCTACGAGCAGTACTTC CASTRGDPDSYEQYF
TRBJ2-7 . TRBV28 . TGTGCCAGCAGTCAGACAGGAGGCCGCTACGAGCAGTACTTC CASSQTGGRYEQYF
TRBJ1-1 few TRBV27 TRBD1 TGTGCCAGCAGTTTAGATCGGGACAGCTTAGTGAACACTGAAGCTTTCTTT CASSLDRDSLVNTEAFF
TRBJ2-5 . TRBV19 . TGTGCCAGTAGGTCCGGGACTCCCGCTATAGGGACCCAGTACTTC CASRSGTPAIGTQYF
TRBJ2-2 . TRBV12-3/TRBV12-4 TRBD1 TGTGCCAGCAATTTAAACAGGGGACCAAACACCGGGGAGCTGTTTTTT CASNLNRGPNTGELFF
TRBJ1-2 few TRBV28 TRBD1 TGTGCCAGCACGGGGGACAGGGAAGGCTACACCTTC CASTGDREGYTF
TRBJ1-1 few TRBV7-2 . TGTGCCAGCAGCTCACAGACTTACACTGAAGCTTTCTTT CASSSQTYTEAFF
TRBJ2-7 few TRBV19 . TGTGCCAGTACGGGAGCGGCCTACGAGCAGTACTTC CASTGAAYEQYF
TRBJ2-6 . TRBV24-1 . TGTGCCACCGGGACATCTAACAACGTCCTGACTTTC CATGTSNNVLTF
TRBJ2-3 . TRBV5-5 . TGTGCCAGCAGTGGGGGGCAGAACACAGATACGCAGTATTTT CASSGGQNTDTQYF
TRBJ2-7 . TRBV9 . TGTGCCAGCAGCGTAGGCAGGGACTCCTACGAGCAGTACTTC CASSVGRDSYEQYF
TRBJ2-7 . TRBV6-2/TRBV6-3 TRBD2 TGTGCCAGCAGTTACGGTGGACTAGCGGGGGGGACCTACGAGCAGTACTTC CASSYGGLAGGTYEQYF
TRBJ1-2 . TRBV15 . TGTGCCACCAGCAGAGATCAGGCGGGGGGCGCGAATGGCTACACCTTC CATSRDQAGGANGYTF
TRBJ1-1 few TRBV29-1 . TGCAGCGTTCGGGGCCAGGGGAGTGCTTTCTTT CSVRGQGSAFF
TRBJ2-2 . TRBV2 . TGTGCCAGCAGGCAGGATACCTTAACCGGGGAGCTGTTTTTT CASRQDTLTGELFF
TRBJ2-1 many TRBV11-2 . TGTGCCAGTGAGCGACTGGGCAATGAGCAGTTCTTC CASERLGNEQFF
TRBJ2-1 . TRBV3-1 . TGTGCCAGCAGCCAAGATCTCTCGAGGGATGAGCAGTTCTTC CASSQDLSRDEQFF
TRBJ2-5 . TRBV28 TRBD2 TGTGCCAGCAGTCCCCCTAGCGGGGGGGCGGAGACCCAGTACTTC CASSPPSGGAETQYF
TRBJ2-5 few TRBV30 . TGTGCCTGGAGTGTTGGTGGGCCACAAGAGACCCAGTACTTC CAWSVGGPQETQYF
TRBJ2-5 few TRBV27 . TGTGCCAGCAGTTCCGAACTGACAGGAGGACAACGAGAGACCCAGTACTTC CASSSELTGGQRETQYF
TRBJ1-4 . TRBV7-9 . TGTGCCAGCAGCTCCGTTAATGAAAAACTGTTTTTT CASSSVNEKLFF
TRBJ2-2 . TRBV18 . TGTGCCAGCTCACCACCGGTAGGGGTGACCGGGGAGCTGTTTTTT CASSPPVGVTGELFF
TRBJ2-4 many TRBV7-2 . TGTGCCAGCAGCTTACTCGATAACCCGGGGAACATTCAGTACTTC CASSLLDNPGNIQYF
TRBJ1-5 few TRBV7-2 TRBD1 TGTGCCAGCAGCTCTACCGGGACAGGGGGAATTCAGCCCCAGCATTTT CASSSTGTGGIQPQHF
TRBJ2-1 . TRBV12-3/TRBV12-4 TRBD2 TGTGCCAGCAGTTTCGTCCGGGGGGACAATGAGCAGTTCTTC CASSFVRGDNEQFF
TRBJ2-3 few TRBV2 TRBD2 TGTGCCAGCATCCCCACTAGCGGGATTATATCCCCTACGCAGTATTTT CASIPTSGIISPTQYF
TRBJ2-5 . TRBV6-1 . TGTGCCAGCAGGCCCGGGACCTTCCCGGAGACCCAGTACTTC CASRPGTFPETQYF
TRBJ2-5 few TRBV21-1 . TGTGCCAGCAGCAGAACCGGCTCTGGGCTCCGGGACAGTCAACGTTGGTACCAAGAGACCCAGTACTTC CASSRTGSGLRDSQRWYQETQYF
TRBJ2-7 . TRBV4-3 . TGCGCCAGCAGCCAAGATCTGTACAGGATCTACGAGCAGTACTTC CASSQDLYRIYEQYF
TRBJ1-4 . TRBV6-2/TRBV6-3 . TGTGCCAGCAGGAGCGGGGGAGCAACTAATGAAAAACTGTTTTTT CASRSGGATNEKLFF
TRBJ2-7 few TRBV7-6 TRBD1 TGTGCCAGCAGCTTCCGGGACAGGCCTACCTACGAGCAGTACTTC CASSFRDRPTYEQYF
TRBJ2-7 . TRBV28 . TGTGCCAGCAGTAAAACAATCAGGGGTAGGTACGAGCAGTACTTC CASSKTIRGRYEQYF
TRBJ1-2 . TRBV20-1 . TGCAGTGCTAGAGATATTAAGACAGCCAATAACTATGGCTACACCTTC CSARDIKTANNYGYTF
TRBJ2-1 few TRBV7-3 TRBD2 TGTGCCAGCAGCTGGGGCAGCGGGGGTAACAATGAGCAGTTCTTC CASSWGSGGNNEQFF
TRBJ1-4 few TRBV7-9 . TGTGCCAGCAGCTCCCGACAGGAGAATGAAAAACTGTTTTTT CASSSRQENEKLFF
TRBJ2-7 . TRBV28 . TGTGCCAGCCTCCGGGGTCACGAGCAGTACTTC CASLRGHEQYF
TRBJ2-5 many TRBV5-1 TRBD2 TGCGCCAGCAGCTTGGAGGTGACTAGCGGGAGTGAGACCCAGTACTTC CASSLEVTSGSETQYF
TRBJ2-1 . TRBV7-9 TRBD1 TGTGCCAGCAGCCTAGGGGGCGTGAACTACAATGAGCAGTTCTTC CASSLGGVNYNEQFF
TRBJ2-2 few TRBV6-6 TRBD1 TGTGCCAGCAAGAAACCGGGACAGGGGGCTAATGGGGAGCTGTTTTTT CASKKPGQGANGELFF
TRBJ1-1 . TRBV9 . TGTGCCAGCAGCGTATTGTCAGGGTCCAACACTGAAGCTTTCTTT CASSVLSGSNTEAFF
TRBJ2-3 . TRBV27 . TGTGCCAGCAGTTTCTATCAGAGCGGGCGGACGTATACGCAGTATTTT CASSFYQSGRTYTQYF
TRBJ2-5 few TRBV28 TRBD2 TGTGCCAGCAGTTCCGGGGGGGCAGAGAAAGAGACCCAGTACTTC CASSSGGAEKETQYF
TRBJ2-7 . TRBV5-5 TRBD1 TGTGCCAGCAGCTTGGCGACAGGGTCCTACGAGCAGTACTTC CASSLATGSYEQYF
TRBJ1-1 . TRBV3-1 . TGTGCCAGCAGTGGCGGCAGGGTGGCTTTCTTT CASSGGRVAFF
TRBJ1-5 . TRBV16 TRBD1 TGTGCCAGCAGCCGTACCGGGACAGGGTTCCAGCCCCAGCATTTT CASSRTGTGFQPQHF
TRBJ1-5 . TRBV19 . TGTGCCAGTAGTGTAGTGGAAGCAGGCCCTCGTGGGGTGCCCCAGCATTTT CASSVVEAGPRGVPQHF
TRBJ2-5 few TRBV12-3/TRBV12-4 . TGTGCCAGCAGTCCCTCCCATGTACTACAAGAGACCCAGTACTTC CASSPSHVLQETQYF